This T cell receptor beta chain was recovered during a study of shared clonotypes between healthy human individuals. Assay execution proceeded at the deep level. In the original analysis: ImmunoSEQ sequences covered only the junction and lacked quality scores; filtering therefore differed. The table came from immunoSEQ multiplex PCR; TCRdb's copy has only in-frame clones and leaves some out. That table furnishes V, J and clone size, whereas the DNA furnished D and trimming. The table has roughly 1.4 million clones, approximately 98.5% seen once. Points from the study as a whole: Clonotype sharing among donors was thought likely to change with sequencing depth. Sampling included only blood; tissue repertoires likely differ.

Concerning this clone: No antigen is known for it.

Sequencing was done on a sample of naive CD4+ T cells sorted from blood. The subset is: CD45RA+ positively selected. The clonotype originates from a young man in good health.

Here the CDR3 DNA reads TGTGCCAGCAGCGGGACTACACGCACAGATACGCAGTATTTT. Its protein product is CASSGTTRTDTQYF. The V and J genes are TRBV5-4 and TRBJ2-3, with 7 bases fitting TRBD2. With V trimmed by 4 bases and J by 1 base, 3 bases remained unmatched. The CDR3 has 14 amino acids. Germline V gives CDR1 SGHNT, CDR2 YYREEE (reference sequence). Full variable domain (rest looked up from reference TRBV5-4 and TRBJ2-3): ETGVTQSPTHLIKTRGQQVTLRCSSQSGHNTVSWYQQALGQGPQFIFQYYREEENGRGNFPPRFSGLQFPNYSSELNVNALELDDSALYLCASSGTTRTDTQYFGPGTRLTVL.